This TCR beta chain comes out of a study of blood T cell repertoires in COVID-19. Germline loops: CDR1 GTSNPN, CDR2 SVGIG (reference sequence). V was cut by 3 bases and J by 1 base, with 12 bases left in between. The CDR3 length is 14 residues. Produced via immunoSEQ multiplex PCR; TCRdb's table is partial and in-frame only. The table has approximately 150,000 clones, about nine tenths seen once. J is TRBJ1-1 and V is TRBV30, with a possible D match to TRBD1 (5 bases). The receptor was derived from a woman in her 70s with acute or convalescent COVID-19. Source material: peripheral blood. This chain's CDR3 is CAWRKQETNTEAFF. The DNA of the CDR3 is TGTGCCTGGAGAAAACAGGAGACGAACACTGAAGCTTTCTTT.